A selection of T cell receptor beta chains follows, all from one sample in a study of blood T cell repertoires in COVID-19. TCRdb's table, derived via immunoSEQ multiplex PCR, lists solely in-frame clones and lacks some. In the table there are about 140,000 clones, approximately 88% of which are singletons. The sample comprised peripheral blood. All receptors come from a woman aged 50 to 60 with acute or convalescent COVID-19. CDR3s include the opening cysteine and the closing phenylalanine or tryptophan. A D gene is named only where the DNA matches it firmly. Clone size, where shown, is once, few, many, or a class for clones that have expanded.

J gene: TRBJ2-5
V gene: TRBV6-6
clone size: .
D gene: .
CDR3 DNA: TGTGCCAGCAGTTACCCTCAGAAACAAGAGACCCAGTACTTC
CDR3 protein: CASSYPQKQETQYF

J gene: TRBJ2-5
V gene: TRBV11-3
clone size: .
D gene: .
CDR3 DNA: TGTGCCAGCAGCTTAGGTCGCCAAGAGACCCAGTACTTC
CDR3 protein: CASSLGRQETQYF

J gene: TRBJ1-5
V gene: TRBV9
clone size: .
D gene: .
CDR3 DNA: TGTGCCAGCAGCGAAGGGGTTGGCAATCAGCCCCAGCATTTT
CDR3 protein: CASSEGVGNQPQHF

J gene: TRBJ1-1
V gene: TRBV7-8
clone size: .
D gene: TRBD1
CDR3 DNA: TGTGCCAGCAGCCCCAGGACAGGGGCTGTGTCGGCTTTCTTT
CDR3 protein: CASSPRTGAVSAFF

J gene: TRBJ1-4
V gene: TRBV6-5
clone size: .
D gene: TRBD1
CDR3 DNA: TGTGCCAGCAGCGTACAGGGGCCGACTAATGAAAAACTGTTTTTT
CDR3 protein: CASSVQGPTNEKLFF

J gene: TRBJ2-3
V gene: TRBV30
clone size: .
D gene: TRBD1
CDR3 DNA: TGTGCCTGGAGTGTTACAGGGGGCGCGGATACGCAGTATTTT
CDR3 protein: CAWSVTGGADTQYF

J gene: TRBJ2-7
V gene: TRBV27
clone size: few
D gene: TRBD2
CDR3 DNA: TGTGCCAGCAATCCCTCCGGGACTAGCGGTTCCTACGAGCAGTACTTC
CDR3 protein: CASNPSGTSGSYEQYF

J gene: TRBJ2-1
V gene: TRBV5-4
clone size: .
D gene: .
CDR3 DNA: TGTGCCAGCAGCTTGGGAGGCCCTTCCTCCTACAATGAGCAGTTCTTC
CDR3 protein: CASSLGGPSSYNEQFF

J gene: TRBJ1-2
V gene: TRBV5-4
clone size: .
D gene: TRBD1
CDR3 DNA: TGTGCCAGCAGCGCGGGACAGGACTATGGCTACACCTTC
CDR3 protein: CASSAGQDYGYTF

J gene: TRBJ1-3
V gene: TRBV7-9
clone size: .
D gene: TRBD1
CDR3 DNA: TGTGCCAGCAGATCACAGGGGGACACCATATATTTT
CDR3 protein: CASRSQGDTIYF

J gene: TRBJ2-2
V gene: TRBV5-1
clone size: once
D gene: TRBD1
CDR3 DNA: TGCGCCAGCAGCTGGGGACAGGGCGCCACCGGGGAGCTGTTTTTT
CDR3 protein: CASSWGQGATGELFF

J gene: TRBJ2-2
V gene: TRBV24-1
clone size: .
D gene: TRBD1
CDR3 DNA: TGTGCCACCATGGGGACAGGGGACACCGGGGAGCTGTTTTTT
CDR3 protein: CATMGTGDTGELFF

J gene: TRBJ1-4
V gene: TRBV7-9
clone size: .
D gene: .
CDR3 DNA: TGTGCCAGCAGCTTATCGACAGGACCCATACTGTTTTTT
CDR3 protein: CASSLSTGPILFF

J gene: TRBJ2-2
V gene: TRBV24-1
clone size: .
D gene: .
CDR3 DNA: TGTGCCACGCGGGCCGCCGCGAACACCGGGGAGCTGTTTTTT
CDR3 protein: CATRAAANTGELFF

J gene: TRBJ2-1
V gene: TRBV25-1
clone size: .
D gene: TRBD2
CDR3 DNA: TGTGCCAGCAGTGACGAGCCTAGCGGGAGCTCCTACAATGAGCAGTTCTTC
CDR3 protein: CASSDEPSGSSYNEQFF